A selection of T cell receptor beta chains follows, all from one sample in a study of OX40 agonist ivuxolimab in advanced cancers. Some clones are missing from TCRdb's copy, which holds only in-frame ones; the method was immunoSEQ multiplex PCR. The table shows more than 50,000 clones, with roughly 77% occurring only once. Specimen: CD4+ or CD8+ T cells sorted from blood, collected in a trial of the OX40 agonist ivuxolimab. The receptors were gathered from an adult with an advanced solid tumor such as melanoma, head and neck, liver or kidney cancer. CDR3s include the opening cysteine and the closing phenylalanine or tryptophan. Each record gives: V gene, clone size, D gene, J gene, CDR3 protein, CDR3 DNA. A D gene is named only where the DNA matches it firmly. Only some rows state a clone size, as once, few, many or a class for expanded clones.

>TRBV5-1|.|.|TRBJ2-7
CASSLGGAETYEQYF
TGCGCCAGCAGCTTGGGGGGTGCGGAGACCTACGAGCAGTACTTC
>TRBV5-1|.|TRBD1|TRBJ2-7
CASSLYPGGEGTYEQYF
TGCGCCAGCAGCTTGTATCCAGGGGGCGAGGGAACCTACGAGCAGTACTTC
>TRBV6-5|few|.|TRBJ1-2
CASSPGQRYGYTF
TGTGCCAGCAGTCCCGGACAGCGCTATGGCTACACCTTC
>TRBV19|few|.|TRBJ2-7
CATGGSLGYEQYF
TGTGCCACGGGGGGCAGTCTCGGCTACGAGCAGTACTTC
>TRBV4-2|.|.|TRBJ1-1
CASSQDIRNTEAFF
TGTGCCAGCAGCCAAGATATCCGCAACACTGAAGCTTTCTTT
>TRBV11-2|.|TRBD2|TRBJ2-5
CASSPWSGGGETQYF
TGTGCCAGCAGCCCATGGTCGGGGGGAGGGGAGACCCAGTACTTC
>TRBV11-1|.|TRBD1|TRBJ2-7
CASSRTGHNTYEQYF
TGTGCCAGCAGCAGGACAGGGCACAACACCTACGAGCAGTACTTC
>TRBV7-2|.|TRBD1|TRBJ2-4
CASSLPGQGRKAKNIQYF
TGTGCCAGCAGCTTACCGGGACAGGGGAGGAAGGCCAAAAACATTCAGTACTTC
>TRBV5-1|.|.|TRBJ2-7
CASSLSSHYEQYF
TGCGCCAGCAGCTTGTCCAGCCACTACGAGCAGTACTTC
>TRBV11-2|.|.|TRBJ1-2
CASSLKAIEGGYTF
TGTGCCAGCAGCTTAAAGGCGATTGAGGGTGGCTACACCTTC
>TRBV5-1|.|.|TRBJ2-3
CASSPPGADTQYF
TGCGCCAGCAGCCCACCGGGGGCAGATACGCAGTATTTT
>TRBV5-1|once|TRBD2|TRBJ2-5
CASRLAGQETQYF
TGCGCCAGTCGACTAGCTGGACAAGAGACCCAGTACTTC
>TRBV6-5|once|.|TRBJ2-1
CASSVAGASYNEQFF
TGTGCCAGCAGCGTGGCAGGGGCATCCTACAATGAGCAGTTCTTC
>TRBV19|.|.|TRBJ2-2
CASSMRVTGELFF
TGTGCCAGTAGTATGAGGGTCACCGGGGAGCTGTTTTTT
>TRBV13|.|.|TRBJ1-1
CASSRLSWGEDSNTEAFF
TGTGCCAGCAGTAGACTTTCCTGGGGGGAAGACTCGAACACTGAAGCTTTCTTT
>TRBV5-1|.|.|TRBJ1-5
CASSLDGGGLSNQPQHF
TGCGCCAGCAGCTTGGATGGGGGAGGGCTTAGCAATCAGCCCCAGCATTTT
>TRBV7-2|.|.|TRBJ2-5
CASSLQRAKTQYF
TGTGCCAGCAGCTTACAGAGAGCGAAAACCCAGTACTTC
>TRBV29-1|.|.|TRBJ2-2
CSVGSGSTNTGELFF
TGCAGCGTTGGTTCGGGGAGTACGAACACCGGGGAGCTGTTTTTT
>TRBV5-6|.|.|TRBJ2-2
CASSQDLNTGELFF
TGTGCCAGCAGCCAGGACTTAAACACCGGGGAGCTGTTTTTT
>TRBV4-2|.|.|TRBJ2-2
CASSQDRPNTGELFF
TGTGCCAGCAGCCAAGATAGGCCTAACACCGGGGAGCTGTTTTTT
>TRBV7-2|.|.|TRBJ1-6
CASSLVAGTVLNSPLHF
TGTGCCAGCAGCTTAGTCGCTGGAACGGTACTAAATTCACCCCTCCACTTT
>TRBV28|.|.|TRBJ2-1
CASSLLGPLNEQFF
TGTGCCAGCAGTTTATTAGGCCCCCTCAATGAGCAGTTCTTC
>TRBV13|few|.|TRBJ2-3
CASSFRGDTQYF
TGTGCCAGCAGCTTTCGAGGGGATACGCAGTATTTT
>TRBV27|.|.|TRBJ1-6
CASSLSGRGSSPLHF
TGTGCCAGCAGTTTATCGGGGAGGGGTTCTTCACCCCTCCACTTT
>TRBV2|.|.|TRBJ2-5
CASSGRLDGETQYF
TGTGCCAGCAGTGGGCGACTAGACGGCGAGACCCAGTACTTC
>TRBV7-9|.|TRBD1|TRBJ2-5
CASSLVSGQGRETQYF
TGTGCCAGCAGCTTAGTATCAGGACAGGGGAGAGAGACCCAGTACTTC
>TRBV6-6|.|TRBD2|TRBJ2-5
CASNRAGGIETQYF
TGTGCCAGCAACAGAGCGGGAGGGATAGAGACCCAGTACTTC
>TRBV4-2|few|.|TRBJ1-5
CASSQEGFQPQHF
TGTGCCAGCAGCCAAGAAGGGTTTCAGCCCCAGCATTTT
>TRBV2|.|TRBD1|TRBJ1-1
CASRLRGQDTEAFF
TGTGCCAGCAGACTCAGGGGGCAAGACACTGAAGCTTTCTTT
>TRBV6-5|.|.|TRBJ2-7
CASNQAGGVYEQYF
TGTGCCAGCAACCAGGCTGGGGGCGTCTACGAGCAGTACTTC
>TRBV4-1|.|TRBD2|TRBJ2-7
CASSQAGLAGGWYF
TGCGCCAGCAGCCAAGCGGGACTAGCGGGGGGGTGGTACTTC